The sequence of this T cell receptor beta chain was determined in a study of human T cells and chemical hapten exposure. Study details: Small differences in pooled library volume mainly drove the variation in TCR yields per sample. Overall study findings and caveats: High-frequency TCRs, those above 1 in 1000, stayed the same after DPC sensitization.

This CDR3 contains 14 residues. The V gene lost 0 bases and the J gene lost 4 bases, with 10 bases spanning the gap. Germline assignment: CDR1 MNHEY and CDR2 SVGAGI. This clonotype was picked up a small number of times. Antigen unknown. The library labeled individual cDNA molecules by adding unique molecular identifiers to them. In the authors' workflow: Sequenced samples showed a median of roughly 99,000 TCRs each, with counts running from roughly 23,000 to 700,000. TCRdb ran MiXCR on the reads and lists one entry per CDR3 protein. The V and J calls were determined by TCRdb, not by the authors. The sample records about 120,000 distinct CDR3 sequences, less than 10% being singletons. From whole blood left unfractionated, total RNA was extracted.

The sample was whole blood. The TCR sequence derives from a human donor in good health. Some clones in this sample may be carry-over from other donors' samples. The chain uses TRBV6-5 and TRBJ2-7; no reliable D call. The CDR3 sequence is CASSYSNFAYEQYF. The CDR3 DNA reads as TGTGCCAGCAGTTACTCGAATTTCGCTTACGAGCAGTACTTC.